The 9 T cell receptor beta chains reported below all come from one sample, sequenced in a study of blood T cell repertoires in COVID-19. Assay: immunoSEQ multiplex PCR; the TCRdb copy retains only in-frame clones and omits some. The sample has more than 300,000 clones, 85% to 95% seen once. The specimen was PBMCs or T cells enriched from blood (not recorded which). The receptors were sampled from a woman aged 25 to 45 who had been exposed to COVID-19.

The rearrangement links TRBV4-1 to TRBJ1-5; D perhaps matches TRBD1 (5 bases). This CDR3 has 15 residues. V was clipped by 0 bases and J by 7 bases, with 13 bases between them. The germline V gene encodes CDR1 MGHRA and CDR2 YSYEKL. CDR3 amino acids: CASSQDGRERQPQHF. The CDR3 nucleotides are TGCGCCAGCAGCCAAGATGGCAGGGAACGACAGCCCCAGCATTTT.

This clone appeared a single time. The genes are TRBV3-1 (or the pseudogene TRBV3-2) and TRBJ1-6, with 11 bases lining up with TRBD1. This CDR3 has 14 amino acids. The J segment lost 9 bases and the V segment lost 5 bases, leaving 3 bases of the junction unmatched. Germline CDR1 LGHDT, CDR2 YNNKEL (reference sequence). The chain's CDR3 is CASSWTGGGSPLHF. In DNA form, the CDR3 reads TGTGCCAGCAGCTGGACAGGGGGCGGTTCACCCCTCCACTTT.

V is TRBV18 and J is TRBJ1-1; a weak D match, TRBD1 (5 bases). Trimming removed 1 base from V and 2 bases from J, with 11 bases in between. There are 15 residues in the CDR3. From germline, CDR1 is KGHSH and CDR2 LQKENI. The CDR3 spells CASSPLRGPNTEAFF. The DNA for the CDR3 is TGTGCCAGCTCACCACTTAGGGGCCCTAACACTGAAGCTTTCTTT.

A note on this clone: Mismatch with germline at one junction end may stem from a read error. The chain recombines TRBV5-8 with TRBJ1-4, with TRBD1 identical over 8 bases. CDR3 length: 14 amino acids. Germline V CDR1 and CDR2: SGHTS, YDEGEE. The CDR3 reads CASSLAGSTSRGLF. Written as DNA, the CDR3 is TGTGCCAGCAGCTTGGCCGGTTCAACGAGCAGGGGGCTTTTT.

The chain has TRBV29-1 and TRBJ1-2; maybe TRBD1 (5 bases). The CDR3 runs 13 residues. V shed 4 bases and J shed 1 base, with 10 bases lying between them. In germline, CDR1 is SQVTM, CDR2 ANQGSEA. The CDR3 region is CSVVGHHNYGYTF. CDR3 nucleotides: TGCAGCGTTGTTGGACATCATAACTATGGCTACACCTTC. Full variable domain (missing parts from reference TRBV29-1 and TRBJ1-2): SAVISQKPSRDICQRGTSLTIQCQVDSQVTMMFWYRQQPGQSLTLIATANQGSEATYESGFVIDKFPISRPNLTFSTLTVSNMSPEDSSIYLCSVVGHHNYGYTFGSGTRLTVV.

This clone was counted a single time. CDR3 sequence: CASSPDIWDGYTF. CDR3 in DNA: TGTGCCAGCAGTCCCGACATCTGGGATGGCTACACCTTC. This sequence joins TRBV12-3 or TRBV12-4 and TRBJ1-2; D is undetermined. The length of the CDR3 is 13 residues. With 5 bases removed from V and 6 bases from J, the gap between germline ends came to 13 bases.

This clone has more than one count but fewer than ten. The chain carries TRBV9 and TRBJ2-7; a possible D gene is TRBD2 (5 bases). The V end lost 3 bases, the J end lost 7 bases, and 14 bases lay between the germline ends. Germline V gives CDR1 SGDLS, CDR2 YYNGEE. The CDR3 runs to 13 residues. The CDR3 bases are TGTGCCAGCAGCGGGCTACTGCGCGGGGAGCAGTACTTC. Encoded protein: CASSGLLRGEQYF.

The chain employs TRBV3-1 (or the pseudogene TRBV3-2) and TRBJ1-5, with D possibly being TRBD1 (6 bases). V dropped 4 bases and J dropped 4 bases, with 11 bases sitting between them. The CDR3 contains 14 residues. The germline V gene encodes CDR1 LGHDT and CDR2 YNNKEL (reference sequence). CDR3 in amino acids: CASSPQGTNQPQHF. For the CDR3, the DNA is TGTGCCAGCAGCCCCCAGGGGACGAATCAGCCCCAGCATTTT.

This clone was seen only a few times. The chain carries TRBV6-2 or TRBV6-3 and TRBJ2-3; TRBD2 might be the D (6 bases). This CDR3 contains 16 residues. V gave up 1 base and J gave up 0 bases, with 11 bases separating them. CDR1 is MNHEY, CDR2 SVGEGT, per germline. The chain's CDR3 is CASSYLLAESTDTQYF. Written as DNA, the CDR3 is TGTGCCAGCAGTTACTTATTAGCGGAGAGCACAGATACGCAGTATTTT.